Listed below are T cell receptor beta chains from one sample, sequenced in a study of OX40 agonist ivuxolimab in advanced cancers. Profiling relied on immunoSEQ multiplex PCR, and the TCRdb table lists in-frame clones only, not all of them. Among fewer than 90,000 clones listed, roughly 87% were seen once. Sequencing was performed on CD4+ or CD8+ T cells sorted from blood, taken in a trial of the OX40 agonist ivuxolimab. These receptors originate from an adult with an advanced solid tumor such as melanoma, head and neck, liver or kidney cancer. Both conserved end residues are part of each CDR3. A D gene is named only where the DNA matches it firmly. Size is omitted from some rows. Given values are once, few, many or a class for expanded clones.

cdr3_length | d_call | j_call | v_call | clone_size | cdr3_aa | cdr3_nt
17 | TRBD1 | TRBJ2-7 | TRBV5-8 | once | CASSFGNPPGQGSRQYF | TGTGCCAGCAGCTTCGGTAACCCTCCGGGACAGGGTTCCAGGCAGTACTTC
15 | . | TRBJ1-4 | TRBV4-1 | once | CASSTSPRVGEKLFF | TGCGCCAGCAGCACATCTCCTAGGGTGGGCGAAAAACTGTTTTTT
15 | TRBD1 | TRBJ2-7 | TRBV5-1 | . | CASSTGTGRPYEQYF | TGCGCCAGCAGCACTGGGACAGGGAGGCCCTACGAGCAGTACTTC
17 | . | TRBJ2-1 | TRBV5-1 | . | CASIPGGGLGSYNEQFF | TGCGCCAGCATCCCTGGGGGAGGTCTGGGCTCCTACAATGAGCAGTTCTTC
14 | . | TRBJ2-1 | TRBV7-9 | . | CASSSGGSYNEQFF | TGTGCCAGCAGCTCCGGGGGCTCCTACAATGAGCAGTTCTTC
15 | TRBD2 | TRBJ2-5 | TRBV7-9 | few | CASSGGLAIQETQYF | TGTGCCAGCAGCGGGGGACTAGCGATCCAAGAGACCCAGTACTTC
11 | . | TRBJ2-7 | TRBV5-1 | . | CASSLGGEQYF | TGCGCCAGCAGTTTGGGTGGGGAGCAGTACTTC
15 | . | TRBJ2-7 | TRBV10-3 | . | CAISDSRDPQDEQYF | TGTGCCATCAGTGATAGTAGGGACCCCCAGGACGAGCAGTACTTC
14 | . | TRBJ2-3 | TRBV5-1 | . | CASSLGQDTDTQYF | TGCGCCAGCAGCTTGGGTCAGGACACAGATACGCAGTATTTT
11 | . | TRBJ2-7 | TRBV2 | few | CASSALWEQYF | TGTGCCAGCAGTGCCCTCTGGGAGCAGTACTTC
14 | . | TRBJ2-7 | TRBV6-5 | . | CASSYKGRSYEQYF | TGTGCCAGCAGTTACAAGGGACGGTCCTACGAGCAGTACTTC
13 | . | TRBJ2-5 | TRBV19 | . | CASSTGEKETQYF | TGTGCCAGTAGTACCGGGGAGAAAGAGACCCAGTACTTC
17 | . | TRBJ1-1 | TRBV19 | . | CATSPFVGGYMNTEAFF | TGTGCCACCTCGCCGTTTGTTGGGGGTTATATGAACACTGAAGCTTTCTTT
12 | . | TRBJ2-7 | TRBV28 | . | CASSLQRGEQYF | TGTGCCAGCAGTTTACAACGGGGCGAGCAGTACTTC
14 | TRBD1 | TRBJ1-5 | TRBV6-5 | . | CASSDGGDRQPQHF | TGTGCCAGCAGTGACGGAGGGGACAGGCAGCCCCAGCATTTT
14 | . | TRBJ2-7 | TRBV30 | . | CAWSAGPPLYEQYF | TGTGCCTGGAGTGCGGGACCCCCCCTCTACGAGCAGTACTTC
16 | . | TRBJ2-1 | TRBV5-1 | . | CASSSFRSTSYNEQFF | TGCGCCAGCAGCTCCTTCCGGAGTACCTCCTACAATGAGCAGTTCTTC
16 | . | TRBJ2-1 | TRBV27 | . | CASSLDRPNSYNEQFF | TGTGCCAGCAGTCTCGACAGGCCTAACTCCTACAATGAGCAGTTCTTC
16 | . | TRBJ2-5 | TRBV19 | once | CASSDPVAWYQETQYF | TGTGCCAGTAGTGATCCCGTGGCCTGGTACCAAGAGACCCAGTACTTC
17 | TRBD2 | TRBJ2-1 | TRBV15 | . | CATSSGREAGGANEQFF | TGTGCCACCAGCAGTGGACGAGAAGCGGGGGGGGCTAATGAGCAGTTCTTC
14 | TRBD2 | TRBJ2-2 | TRBV5-1 | once | CASRWGGNTGELFF | TGCGCCTCCCGGTGGGGGGGAAACACCGGGGAGCTGTTTTTT
14 | TRBD1 | TRBJ1-3 | TRBV7-9 | . | CASSSTGSGNTIYF | TGTGCCAGCAGCTCGACAGGGTCTGGAAACACCATATATTTT
14 | . | TRBJ1-1 | TRBV15 | . | CATSRGGMGTEAFF | TGTGCCACCAGCAGAGGGGGGATGGGCACTGAAGCTTTCTTT
13 | . | TRBJ2-7 | TRBV6-1 | . | CASGNWGVYEQYF | TGTGCCAGCGGTAACTGGGGGGTCTACGAGCAGTACTTC
14 | TRBD1 | TRBJ1-5 | TRBV6-5 | . | CASSRDREHQPQHF | TGTGCCAGCAGTCGGGACAGGGAACATCAGCCCCAGCATTTT
12 | . | TRBJ2-7 | TRBV5-1 | . | CASSGSSYEQYF | TGCGCCAGCAGTGGAAGTTCCTACGAGCAGTACTTC
16 | . | TRBJ1-6 | TRBV27 | . | CAKKAGASSYNSPLHF | TGTGCAAAAAAGGCAGGAGCCAGCTCCTATAATTCACCCCTCCACTTT
15 | TRBD1 | TRBJ1-4 | TRBV5-1 | . | CASSFGQGTGEKLFF | TGCGCCAGCAGCTTTGGACAGGGGACAGGTGAAAAACTGTTTTTT
15 | . | TRBJ2-3 | TRBV9 | . | CASNIRGAGEDTQYF | TGTGCCAGCAACATCAGGGGGGCGGGAGAAGATACGCAGTATTTT
15 | TRBD1 | TRBJ1-1 | TRBV13 | . | CASSIRTGIDTEAFF | TGTGCCAGCAGCATCCGGACAGGGATTGACACTGAAGCTTTCTTT
14 | TRBD1 | TRBJ1-6 | TRBV2 | . | CASSEGTGNSPLHF | TGTGCCAGCAGTGAAGGGACAGGAAATTCACCCCTCCACTTT
11 | . | TRBJ2-5 | TRBV5-1 | . | CASSKDETQYF | TGCGCCAGCAGTAAGGATGAGACCCAGTACTTC
15 | . | TRBJ1-2 | TRBV5-6 | . | CASSLLGTFGYGYTF | TGTGCCAGCAGCTTGTTAGGGACCTTTGGCTATGGCTACACCTTC
16 | . | TRBJ2-3 | TRBV2 | once | CASSEWSALTRDTQYF | TGTGCCAGCAGTGAGTGGTCCGCTCTCACCCGGGATACGCAGTATTTT
13 | . | TRBJ2-5 | TRBV10-2 | . | CASSPGAQETQYF | TGCGCCAGCAGTCCGGGGGCCCAAGAGACCCAGTACTTC
12 | . | TRBJ2-3 | TRBV30 | . | CAWSEYADTQYF | TGTGCCTGGAGCGAATACGCAGATACGCAGTATTTT
12 | . | TRBJ2-3 | TRBV13 | . | CASSLYLDTQYF | TGTGCCAGCAGCTTATACTTGGATACGCAGTATTTT
12 | TRBD2 | TRBJ2-1 | TRBV2 | few | CASSPEREEQFF | TGTGCCAGCAGCCCCGAGCGGGAGGAGCAGTTCTTC
18 | TRBD1 | TRBJ1-3 | TRBV7-9 | once | CASSYARTGRRPGNTIYF | TGTGCCAGCAGCTACGCGCGGACAGGGAGGCGACCTGGAAACACCATATATTTT
15 | . | TRBJ2-1 | TRBV30 | . | CAWSVGQGGNNEQFF | TGTGCCTGGAGTGTAGGACAGGGAGGGAACAATGAGCAGTTCTTC
15 | . | TRBJ2-2 | TRBV2 | . | CASSVRRPNTGELFF | TGTGCCAGCAGTGTGAGACGACCGAACACCGGGGAGCTGTTTTTT
11 | . | TRBJ2-7 | TRBV2 | . | CASDRRYEQYF | TGTGCCAGCGACAGGAGATACGAGCAGTACTTC
12 | . | TRBJ1-5 | TRBV7-2 | . | CASSLYNQPQHF | TGTGCCAGCAGCCTTTACAATCAGCCCCAGCATTTT
14 | . | TRBJ1-1 | TRBV5-4 | . | CASSSGGGSTEAFF | TGTGCCAGCAGCTCCGGAGGAGGGAGTACTGAAGCTTTCTTT
15 | . | TRBJ2-3 | TRBV18 | . | CASSPPSQSTDTQYF | TGTGCCAGCTCACCACCGAGTCAGTCCACAGATACGCAGTATTTT
14 | TRBD1 | TRBJ1-6 | TRBV6-4 | . | CARFLDRDNSPLHF | TGTGCCAGGTTTTTGGACAGGGATAATTCACCCCTCCACTTT
16 | . | TRBJ1-3 | TRBV19 | . | CASSSRTSISGNTIYF | TGTGCCAGTAGTTCCAGGACAAGCATCTCTGGAAACACCATATATTTT
14 | . | TRBJ1-1 | TRBV25-1 | . | CASSPLGGNTEAFF | TGTGCCAGCAGTCCTCTTGGGGGGAACACTGAAGCTTTCTTT
18 | . | TRBJ1-1 | TRBV19 | . | CASSIGLVRASQNTEAFF | TGTGCCAGTAGTATCGGTCTTGTCAGGGCGAGTCAGAACACTGAAGCTTTCTTT
14 | . | TRBJ1-5 | TRBV2 | few | CASSVQGSNQPQHF | TGTGCCAGCAGTGTACAGGGTAGCAATCAGCCCCAGCATTTT
14 | . | TRBJ1-1 | TRBV10-3 | . | CAISESSGNTEAFF | TGTGCCATCAGTGAGTCTAGTGGGAACACTGAAGCTTTCTTT
14 | TRBD1 | TRBJ2-5 | TRBV2 | . | CASRRGYQGETQYF | TGTGCCAGCCGCAGGGGGTACCAGGGGGAGACCCAGTACTTC
14 | TRBD2 | TRBJ2-3 | TRBV29-1 | few | CSADRLAGEGTQYF | TGCAGCGCCGATCGACTAGCGGGAGAGGGTACGCAGTATTTT
13 | TRBD1 | TRBJ1-2 | TRBV30 | few | CAWGDRVMWGYTF | TGTGCCTGGGGGGACAGGGTCATGTGGGGCTACACCTTC
17 | . | TRBJ2-6 | TRBV28 | . | CASGPRDVRSGANVLTF | TGTGCCAGCGGCCCCAGGGACGTCCGCTCTGGGGCCAACGTCCTGACTTTC
13 | TRBD1 | TRBJ1-5 | TRBV29-1 | . | CSVAGQGDQPQHF | TGCAGCGTGGCCGGGCAGGGGGATCAGCCCCAGCATTTT
17 | TRBD2 | TRBJ2-3 | TRBV5-1 | . | CASSSTSGGAGADTQYF | TGCGCCAGCAGTTCGACTAGCGGGGGGGCCGGGGCAGATACGCAGTATTTT
13 | TRBD1 | TRBJ2-1 | TRBV2 | . | CASSRQGWHEQFF | TGTGCCAGCAGTCGACAGGGATGGCATGAGCAGTTCTTC
14 | TRBD1 | TRBJ2-7 | TRBV28 | . | CASSTWTGNYEQYF | TGTGCCAGCAGTACCTGGACAGGGAACTACGAGCAGTACTTC